This T cell receptor beta chain was obtained from a study of shared clonotypes between healthy human individuals. The method was immunoSEQ multiplex PCR; TCRdb's version includes in-frame clones alone and lacks a portion of them. The data contain about 680,000 clones, roughly 70% of them singletons. V lost 2 bases to trimming and J lost 4 bases, with 4 bases between them. Per germline, CDR1 SEHNR and CDR2 FQNEAQ (reference sequence). The CDR3 extends over 12 amino acids. The rearrangement joins TRBV7-9 to TRBJ2-3; D gene ambiguous. Input material: memory CD4+ T cells sorted from blood. This sample's subset: CD45RA-negative fraction. This TCR was sampled from a woman aged 25 to 39 in good health. CDR3 DNA: TGTGCCAGCAGCTTATGGGCAGATACGCAGTATTTT. Translation: CASSLWADTQYF.